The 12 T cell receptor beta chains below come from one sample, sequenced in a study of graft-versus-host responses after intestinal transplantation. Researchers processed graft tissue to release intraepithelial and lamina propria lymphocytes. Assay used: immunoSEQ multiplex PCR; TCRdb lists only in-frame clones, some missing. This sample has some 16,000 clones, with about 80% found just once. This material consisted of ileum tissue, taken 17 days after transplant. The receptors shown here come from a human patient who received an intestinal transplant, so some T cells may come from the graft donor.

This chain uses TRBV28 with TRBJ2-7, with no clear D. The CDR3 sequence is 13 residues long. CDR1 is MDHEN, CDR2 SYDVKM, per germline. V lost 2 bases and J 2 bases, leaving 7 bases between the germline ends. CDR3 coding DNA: TGTGCCAGCAGTTTAGCACCGACCTACGAGCAGTACTTC. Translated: CASSLAPTYEQYF.

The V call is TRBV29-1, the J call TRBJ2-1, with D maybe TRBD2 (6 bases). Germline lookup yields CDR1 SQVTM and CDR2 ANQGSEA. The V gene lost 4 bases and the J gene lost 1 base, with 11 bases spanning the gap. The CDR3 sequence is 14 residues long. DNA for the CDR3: TGCAGCGTTGTTTGGGGGACTTCCTACAATGAGCAGTTCTTC. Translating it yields CSVVWGTSYNEQFF.

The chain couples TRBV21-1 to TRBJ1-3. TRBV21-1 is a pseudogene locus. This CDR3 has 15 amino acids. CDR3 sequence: CASSNRDQSGNTIYF. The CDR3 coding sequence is TGTGCCAGCAGCAACCGGGATCAGTCTGGAAACACCATATATTTT.

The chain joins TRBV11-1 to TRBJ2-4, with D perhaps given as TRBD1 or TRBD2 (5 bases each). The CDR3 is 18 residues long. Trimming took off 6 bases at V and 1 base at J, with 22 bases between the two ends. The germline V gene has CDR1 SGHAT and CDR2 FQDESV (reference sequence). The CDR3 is CASSIRVGVAGAKNIQYF. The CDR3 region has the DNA TGTGCCAGCAGTATTCGGGTGGGGGTCGCTGGGGCCAAAAACATTCAGTACTTC.

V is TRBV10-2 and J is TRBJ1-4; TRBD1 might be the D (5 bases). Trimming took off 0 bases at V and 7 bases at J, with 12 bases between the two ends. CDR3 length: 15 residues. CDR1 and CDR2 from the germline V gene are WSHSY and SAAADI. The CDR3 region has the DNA TGCGCCAGCAGTGAGTCGGAGGGGCAAGGTGAAAAACTGTTTTTT. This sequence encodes CASSESEGQGEKLFF.

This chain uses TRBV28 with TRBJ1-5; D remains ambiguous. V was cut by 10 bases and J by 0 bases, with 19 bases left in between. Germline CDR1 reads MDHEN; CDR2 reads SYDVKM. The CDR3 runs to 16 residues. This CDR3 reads CATEFRRIYSNQPQHF. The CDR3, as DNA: TGTGCCACCGAATTCAGGCGGATCTATAGCAATCAGCCCCAGCATTTT.

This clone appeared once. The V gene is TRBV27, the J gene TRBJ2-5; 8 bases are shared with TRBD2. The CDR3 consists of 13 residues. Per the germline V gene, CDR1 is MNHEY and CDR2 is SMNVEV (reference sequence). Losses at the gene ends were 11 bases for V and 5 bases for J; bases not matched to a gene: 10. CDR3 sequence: CASGGGRYETQYF. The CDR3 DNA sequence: TGTGCCTCCGGGGGGGGGCGGTACGAGACCCAGTACTTC.

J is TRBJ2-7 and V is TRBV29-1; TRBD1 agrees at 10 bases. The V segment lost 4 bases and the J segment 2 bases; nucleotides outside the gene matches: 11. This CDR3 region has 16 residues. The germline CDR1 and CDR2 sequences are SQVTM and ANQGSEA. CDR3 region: CSVAGTGEGRAYEQYF. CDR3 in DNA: TGCAGCGTTGCCGGGACAGGGGAAGGGAGGGCCTACGAGCAGTACTTC.

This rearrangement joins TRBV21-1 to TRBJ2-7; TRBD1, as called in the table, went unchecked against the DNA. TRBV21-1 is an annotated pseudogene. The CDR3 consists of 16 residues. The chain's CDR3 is CASSNPGLGTGYEQYF. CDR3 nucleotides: TGTGCCAGCAGCAATCCCGGACTCGGGACAGGCTACGAGCAGTACTTC.

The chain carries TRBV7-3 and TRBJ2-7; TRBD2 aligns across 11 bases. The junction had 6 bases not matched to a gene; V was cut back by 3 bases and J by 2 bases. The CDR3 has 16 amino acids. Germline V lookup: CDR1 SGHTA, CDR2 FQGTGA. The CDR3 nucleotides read TGTGCCAGCAGCTTTCCGGGACTAGCGGACCCCTACGAGCAGTACTTC. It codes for CASSFPGLADPYEQYF.

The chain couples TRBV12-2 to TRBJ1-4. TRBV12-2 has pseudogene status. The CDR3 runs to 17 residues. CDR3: CASRLSRHQPTNEKLFF. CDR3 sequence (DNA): TGTGCAAGTCGCTTATCGAGGCACCAACCAACTAATGAAAAACTGTTTTTT.

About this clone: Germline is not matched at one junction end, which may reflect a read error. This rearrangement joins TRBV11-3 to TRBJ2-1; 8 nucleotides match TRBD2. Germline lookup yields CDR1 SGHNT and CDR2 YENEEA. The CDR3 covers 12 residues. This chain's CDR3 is CANSGGLNEQFF. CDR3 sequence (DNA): TGTGCCAACAGCGGGGGACTCAATGAGCAGTTCTTC.